The 9 T cell receptor beta chains below all came from one sample that was sequenced in a study of OX40 agonist ivuxolimab in advanced cancers. Produced via immunoSEQ multiplex PCR; TCRdb's table is partial and in-frame only. The profile covers around 44,000 clones, with around 80% appearing a single time and 4% to 6% taken by the ten largest. Sequenced material: CD4+ or CD8+ T cells sorted from blood, taken in a trial of the OX40 agonist ivuxolimab. The receptors originated from an adult with an advanced solid tumor such as melanoma, head and neck, liver or kidney cancer.

The V call is TRBV5-3, the J call TRBJ1-4; D remains ambiguous. Being an ORF, TRBV5-3 has a function that is uncertain. Trimming cost V 6 bases and J 3 bases, with 18 bases left between them. CDR3 length: 16 amino acids. CDR3 sequence reads: CARILRIFRPNEKLFF. The DNA for the CDR3 is TGTGCCAGAATCCTTAGAATATTCCGGCCTAATGAAAAACTGTTTTTT.

The chain carries TRBV11-2 and TRBJ2-2; TRBD2 matches 13 bases. This CDR3 has 15 amino acids. In germline, CDR1 is SGHAT, CDR2 FQNNGV. Losses at the gene ends were 6 bases for V and 2 bases for J; bases not matched to a gene: 0. CDR3 amino acids: CASRGLAGNTGELFF. CDR3 nucleotides: TGTGCCAGCAGGGGACTAGCGGGAAACACCGGGGAGCTGTTTTTT.

CDR3: CASSETSEETQYF. DNA for the CDR3: TGTGCCAGCAGTGAGACTTCCGAAGAGACCCAGTACTTC. The gene calls are TRBV5-4 and TRBJ2-5; the D is unclear. Between the trimmed V and J ends, which lost 5 bases and 3 bases, there was a span of 11 bases. Germline loops: CDR1 SGHNT, CDR2 YYREEE (reference sequence). The CDR3 loop spans 13 amino acids.

The gene calls are TRBV11-3 and TRBJ2-7; D is undetermined. The CDR3 has 15 residues. Per germline, CDR1 SGHNT and CDR2 YENEEA. V lost 0 bases and J lost 1, with 10 bases in between. The CDR3 region is CASSLDSTRSYEQYF. CDR3 DNA sequence: TGTGCCAGCAGCTTAGATTCTACGAGATCCTACGAGCAGTACTTC.

This chain joins TRBV28 and TRBJ2-2; D not resolved. There are 13 residues in the CDR3. V shed 8 bases and J shed 4 bases, with 11 bases lying between them. In germline, CDR1 is MDHEN, CDR2 SYDVKM. The CDR3 DNA reads as TGTGCCAGCTTAGATTGGGGCACCGGGGAGCTGTTTTTT. The encoded protein is CASLDWGTGELFF.

The V and J genes are TRBV5-6 and TRBJ1-2, with D hard to call. The ends were cut back, 2 bases at V and 4 bases at J, with 21 bases in the middle. The CDR3 sequence is 17 residues long. Germline CDR1 SGHDT, CDR2 YYEEEE. This CDR3 reads CASSFTDVGGTSYGYTF. DNA for the CDR3: TGTGCCAGCAGCTTCACGGATGTCGGAGGAACTTCCTATGGCTACACCTTC.

V is TRBV19 and J is TRBJ1-2; TRBD1 agrees at 9 bases. J was trimmed by 4 bases and V by 7 bases; bases with no gene match: 16. The CDR3 covers 17 residues. CDR1 and CDR2 (germline): LNHDA, SQIVND (reference sequence). The CDR3 is CASTIGGTGGASYGYTF. The CDR3 DNA reads as TGTGCCAGTACTATCGGGGGTACAGGGGGCGCCTCCTATGGCTACACCTTC. Combining the CDR3 with reference TRBV19 and TRBJ1-2 gives the whole variable domain DGGITQSPKYLFRKEGQNVTLSCEQNLNHDAMYWYRQDPGQGLRLIYYSQIVNDFQKGDIAEGYSVSREKKESFPLTVTSAQKNPTAFYLCASTIGGTGGASYGYTFGSGTRLTVV.

J is TRBJ1-1 and V is TRBV7-2; 7 bases map to TRBD1. The CDR3 spans 15 residues. V lost 0 bases and J lost 6; bases outside the gene matches: 7. Germline V gene data show CDR1 as SGHTA and CDR2 as FQGNSA. The CDR3 loop is CASSLAFPGGSEAFF. CDR3 nucleotide sequence: TGTGCCAGCAGCTTAGCGTTTCCAGGGGGATCTGAAGCTTTCTTT.

This clone is deemed medium-sized. The V gene is TRBV15, the J gene TRBJ1-4; D call uncertain. The CDR3 sequence is 15 residues long. Between the trimmed V and J ends, which lost 0 bases and 7 bases, there was a span of 12 bases. CDR1 and CDR2 (germline): LNHNV, YYDKDF (reference sequence). CDR3 region: CATSREGGSGEKLFF. The CDR3 DNA sequence: TGTGCCACCAGCAGAGAGGGAGGTTCGGGTGAAAAACTGTTTTTT.